This T cell receptor (beta chain) is drawn from a study of low-dose radiotherapy and immunotherapy resistance in tumors. About the research overall: Doses of 0.5 Gy per fraction every 2 weeks, totaling 6.5 Gy, went to Cohort 1. Cohort 2 patients were irradiated with 1 Gy every two weeks, reaching 13 Gy over 26 weeks. Treatment consisted of nivolumab 240 mg every two weeks and ipilimumab 1 mg/kg every six weeks, given intravenously to patients.

Alpha and beta chains were covered, as first-strand cDNA relied on TRAV- and TRBV-specific primers. TCRs were amplified for around 21 PCR cycles with a constant-region primer and V-primer adapter. In vitro transcription served to amplify the isolated mRNA. TCRdb fed the reads into MiXCR, producing one record per CDR3 protein. The sample includes about 97,000 distinct CDR3 sequences, around 20% of them seen just once. V dropped 5 bases and J dropped 3 bases, with 10 bases sitting between them. CDR3 length equals 14 residues. Germline CDR1 reads SEHNR; CDR2 reads FQNEAQ (reference sequence). The time point here: after trial treatment. The treatment was: LDRT plus nivolumab, ipilimumab, low-dose cyclophosphamide and aspirin (RACIN trial).

Sequenced here: PBMCs, sampled after low-dose radiotherapy plus immunotherapy. The sequence was collected from a male donor with prostate cancer. The chain employs TRBV7-9 and TRBJ2-2; D may be TRBD1 (6 bases). CDR3 DNA sequence: TGTGCCAGCAGCCAGGACAGATACACCGGGGAGCTGTTTTTT. Residues: CASSQDRYTGELFF.